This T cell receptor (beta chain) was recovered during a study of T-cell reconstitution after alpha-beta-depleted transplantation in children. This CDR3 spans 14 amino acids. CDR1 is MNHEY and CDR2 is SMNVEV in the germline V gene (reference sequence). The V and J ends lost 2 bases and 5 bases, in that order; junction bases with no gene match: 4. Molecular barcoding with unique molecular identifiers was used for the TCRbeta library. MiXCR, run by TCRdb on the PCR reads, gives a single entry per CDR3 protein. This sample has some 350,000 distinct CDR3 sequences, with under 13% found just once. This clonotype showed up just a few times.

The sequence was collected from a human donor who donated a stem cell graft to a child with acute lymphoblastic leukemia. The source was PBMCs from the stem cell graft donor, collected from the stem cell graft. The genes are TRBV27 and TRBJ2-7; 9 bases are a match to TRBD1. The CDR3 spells CASSLRDRVNEQYF. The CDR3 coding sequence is TGTGCCAGCAGTTTAAGGGACAGGGTGAACGAGCAGTACTTC.